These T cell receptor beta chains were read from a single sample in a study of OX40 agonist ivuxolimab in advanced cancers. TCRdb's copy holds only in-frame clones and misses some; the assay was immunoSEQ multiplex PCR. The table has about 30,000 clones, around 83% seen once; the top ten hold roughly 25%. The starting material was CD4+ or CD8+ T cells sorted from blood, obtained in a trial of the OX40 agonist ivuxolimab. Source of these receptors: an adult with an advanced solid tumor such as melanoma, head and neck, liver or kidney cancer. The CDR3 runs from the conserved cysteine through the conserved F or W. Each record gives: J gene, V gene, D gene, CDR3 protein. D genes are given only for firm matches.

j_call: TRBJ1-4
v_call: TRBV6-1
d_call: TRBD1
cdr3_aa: CASSAAGTGLEKLFF

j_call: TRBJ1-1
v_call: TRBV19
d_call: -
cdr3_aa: CASRGDMNTEAFF

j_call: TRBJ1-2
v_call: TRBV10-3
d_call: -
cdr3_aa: CAISAVDYGYTF

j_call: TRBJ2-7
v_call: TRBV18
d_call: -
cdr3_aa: CASSPRRRQASSYEQYF

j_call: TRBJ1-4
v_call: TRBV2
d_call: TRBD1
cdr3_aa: CASSSVTGRNEKLFF

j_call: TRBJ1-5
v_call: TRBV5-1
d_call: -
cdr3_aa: CASSLGSNQPQHF

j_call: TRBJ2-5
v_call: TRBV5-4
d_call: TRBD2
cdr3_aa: CASSLNLAGKETQYF

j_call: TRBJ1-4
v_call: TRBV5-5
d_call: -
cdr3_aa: CASSLGQVSGEKLFF

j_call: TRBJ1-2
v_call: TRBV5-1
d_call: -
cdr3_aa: CASSFGQDYGYTF

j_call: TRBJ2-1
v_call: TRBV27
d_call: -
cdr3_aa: CASASGDRRGTYNEQFF

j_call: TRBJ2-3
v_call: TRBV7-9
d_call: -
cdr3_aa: CASSLALADTQYF

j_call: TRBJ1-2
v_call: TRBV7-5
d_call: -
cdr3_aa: CVRSLRTEGYTF

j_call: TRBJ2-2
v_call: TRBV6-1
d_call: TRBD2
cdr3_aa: CASGQGLAGVGELFF

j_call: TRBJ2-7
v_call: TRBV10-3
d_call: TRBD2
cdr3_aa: CATSVGRGEGQYF

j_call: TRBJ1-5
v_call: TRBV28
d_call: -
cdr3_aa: CASTTGNQPQHF

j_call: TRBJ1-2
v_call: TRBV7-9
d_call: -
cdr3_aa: CASSYPYGGYTF

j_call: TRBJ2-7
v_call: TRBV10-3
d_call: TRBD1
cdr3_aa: CAISSGTGLGYEQYF

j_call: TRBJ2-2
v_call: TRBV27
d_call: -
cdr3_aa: CASRTTSRVIAGELFF

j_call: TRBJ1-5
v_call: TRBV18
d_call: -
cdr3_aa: CASSEAAGARQPQHF

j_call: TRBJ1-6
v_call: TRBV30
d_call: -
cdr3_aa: CAWDRVVSPLHF